This T cell receptor (beta chain) was identified in a study of OX40 agonist ivuxolimab in advanced cancers. Study-level information: At 75% to 90% male, the cohort had a mean age of approximately 60 years, ranging from 23 to 79.

Using immunoSEQ multiplex PCR, the repertoire was profiled, and TCRdb retains in-frame clones only, with some absent. The sample yields 60,000 to 65,000 clones, approximately 91% seen once. Germline CDR1 and CDR2: LGHNA and YNFKEQ. V shed 0 bases, J shed 8 bases, and the junction held 16 bases outside the gene matches. This CDR3 has 18 amino acids. Material: CD4+ or CD8+ T cells sorted from blood, obtained in a trial of the OX40 agonist ivuxolimab. This chain links TRBV4-2 with TRBJ2-3; 8 positions agree with TRBD2. The TCR was taken from an adult with an advanced solid tumor such as melanoma, head and neck, liver or kidney cancer. The CDR3 bases are TGTGCCAGCAGCCAAGAAGGCACGGGACTAGAATATTTCGGTACGCAGTATTTT. Encoded protein: CASSQEGTGLEYFGTQYF.